The clone carrying this T cell receptor beta chain occurred many times. Antigen unknown. This beta chain came through as a stray read in a library set up for alpha chains, and its size says little. The data were taken from a study of spatial heterogeneity in lung cancer. TCRdb reanalysed the 5' RACE reads using MiXCR and keeps one entry per CDR3 protein. The sample lists some 16,000 distinct CDR3 sequences, roughly 7.1% occurring once. The length of the CDR3 is 15 residues. V dropped 5 bases and J dropped 4; count of bases not matched to a gene: 4. CDR1 is SGHAT and CDR2 is FQNNGV in the germline V gene. This sample's time point: sample taken at primary tumor resection. General study findings and limits: Tumor mutation counts were tracked by expanded intratumoral alpha and beta TCR counts.

The chain carries TRBV11-2 and TRBJ1-6, with 8 bases identical to TRBD1. This receptor was taken from a female donor with early-stage non-small cell lung cancer. This specimen was lung tumor tissue, taken at surgery. CDR3 DNA sequence: TGTGCCAGCAGCCTTCGGACAGGGTATAATTCACCCCTCCACTTT. It codes for CASSLRTGYNSPLHF.